These 14 T cell receptor beta chains originate from one sample sequenced in a study of T cells in Graves' hyperthyroidism and ophthalmopathy (dated by TCRdb to the late 2010s). Library preparation employed multiplex PCR. Reads for this sample came from an Illumina HiSeq 2000. Amplification of TCR beta CDR3 regions was carried out from RNA transcripts. The first round of RT-PCR for the TCR CDR3 was performed with the HTBI primer set and the Qiagen OneStep RT-PCR kit. The raw public reads went through TCRdb reprocessing: fastp at Q25, MiXCR clone calling, in-frame beta chains kept. Under each unique CDR3 protein, matching rows form one entry showing the most common genes and DNA. This sample holds about 560,000 distinct CDR3 sequences; less than 20% were observed only once. Together, the top ten hold 7.3% of the sample. The specimen was blood. The receptors come from a woman aged 25 to 39 with Graves' hyperthyroidism.

The V call is TRBV19, the J call TRBJ1-1; the match to TRBD1 covers 8 bases. Germline CDR1 and CDR2: LNHDA and SQIVND (reference sequence). The length of the CDR3 is 16 residues. The V and J ends lost 5 bases and 1 base, in that order; junction bases with no gene match: 9. The CDR3 spells CASSPRTGRPNTEAFF. CDR3 DNA: TGTGCCAGTAGTCCGAGGACAGGGAGACCGAACACTGAAGCTTTCTTT.

With regard to this clonotype: The conserved closing phenylalanine or tryptophan is absent in this CDR3, likely reflecting a read error. The chain is built from TRBV19 and TRBJ2-7; 7 bases agree with TRBD1. V lost 5 bases to trimming and J lost 5 bases; unmatched junction nucleotides: 9. Germline V gene data show CDR1 as LNHDA and CDR2 as SQIVND (reference sequence). This CDR3 has 14 residues. The DNA for the CDR3 is TGTGCCAGTAGTCGCCCGACAGGGTCTGACGAGCAGTACTCC. Translated, it gives CASSRPTGSDEQYS.

This clonotype was seen many times. An end of the junction differs from the germline gene, which may be a read error. V and J are TRBV7-7 and TRBJ2-3; D ambiguous. Germline assignment: CDR1 SSHAT and CDR2 FNYEAQ (reference sequence). This CDR3 is built from 16 residues. The CDR3 coding sequence is TGTGCTAGCAGCTTAAGAGCCGGGCTGGGCACAGATACGCAGTATTTT. Translated: CASSLRAGLGTDTQYF.

At least ten counts were recorded for this clonotype. The chain links TRBV9 to TRBJ2-2; D unresolved. Per the germline V gene, CDR1 is SGDLS and CDR2 is YYNGEE. This CDR3 has 15 residues. The V gene lost 0 bases and the J gene lost 4 bases, with 10 bases spanning the gap. The CDR3 DNA sequence: TGTGCCAGCAGCGTAGGGCAGGTCGGCACCGGGGAGCTGTTTTTT. Encoded protein: CASSVGQVGTGELFF.

This clonotype showed up many times. This sequence joins TRBV20-1 and TRBJ1-6; no reliable D call. In germline, CDR1 is DFQATT, CDR2 SNEGSKA (reference sequence). The CDR3 runs 14 residues. V was pared by 5 bases and J by 9 bases, with 17 bases between. CDR3 region: CSALLTERGSPLHF. CDR3 nucleotide sequence: TGCAGTGCTTTACTAACCGAAAGAGGTTCACCCCTCCACTTT.

This clonotype was detected many times. V is TRBV6-5 and J is TRBJ1-1; D possibly corresponds to TRBD1 (6 bases). V was shortened by 1 base and J by 6 bases, with 12 bases between the two germline ends. The CDR3 runs 14 residues. Germline CDR1 MNHEY, CDR2 SVGAGI. The CDR3 region is CASSYYRQGSEAFF. The DNA of the CDR3 is TGTGCCAGCAGTTACTACCGGCAGGGGTCTGAAGCTTTCTTT.

J is TRBJ2-2 and V is TRBV10-3; no reliable D call. This CDR3 region has 13 residues. The V gene lost 2 bases and the J gene lost 9 bases, with 10 bases spanning the gap. Germline values: CDR1 ENHRY, CDR2 SYGVKD. The CDR3 DNA follows: TGTGCCATCAGTGAGCTGGGTCACCGGGAGCTGTTTTTT. Its translation: CAISELGHRELFF.

The chain has TRBV29-1 and TRBJ1-1, with D tentatively TRBD1 (5 bases). The V end lost 5 bases, the J end lost 4 bases, and 14 bases lay between the germline ends. The CDR3 covers 13 residues. Per the germline V gene, CDR1 is SQVTM and CDR2 is ANQGSEA. CDR3 amino acids: CSVPTTRGTEAFF. CDR3 sequence (DNA): TGCAGCGTTCCCACGACGAGGGGCACTGAAGCTTTCTTT.

This chain joins TRBV19 and TRBJ1-3; D ambiguous. V was pared by 9 bases and J by 4 bases, with 16 bases between. Germline V gene sequence: CDR1 LNHDA, CDR2 SQIVND (reference sequence). The CDR3 is 14 residues long. Here the CDR3 reads CASVGVGRGNTIYF. The CDR3 DNA sequence: TGTGCCAGCGTCGGAGTCGGGAGGGGAAACACCATATATTTT.

The V and J genes are TRBV4-1 and TRBJ2-7, with D possibly being TRBD1 (5 bases). Trimming stripped 3 bases from V and 4 bases from J, with 13 bases between. Germline V lookup: CDR1 MGHRA, CDR2 YSYEKL. This CDR3 contains 14 residues. The CDR3 nucleotides are TGCGCCAGCAGCCACCTTCCAGGGTTATACGAGCAGTACTTC. Protein sequence: CASSHLPGLYEQYF.

About this clonotype: One base away lies a much larger clone, so this may be a sequencing read error. V gene TRBV12-3 or TRBV12-4 combines with J gene TRBJ1-5; 7 bases align to TRBD1. The CDR3 loop spans 15 amino acids. V was pared by 5 bases and J by 6 bases, with 10 bases of the junction left unmatched. The CDR3 region is CASSPGQRPSQPQHF. The CDR3 nucleotides are TGTGCCAGCAGTCCGGGACAGAGGCCATCTCAGCCCCAGCATTTT.

This chain connects TRBV3-1 to TRBJ2-1; TRBD1 matches at 9 bases. The CDR3 is made up of 16 amino acids. Per the germline V gene, CDR1 is LGHDT and CDR2 is YNNKEL (reference sequence). The V gene end was trimmed by 5 bases and the J gene end by 3 bases; junction bases not matched to a gene: 8. CDR3 coding DNA: TGTGCCAGCAGCAAAGGACCGGGACAGGGCTACAATGAGCAGTTCTTC. This codes for CASSKGPGQGYNEQFF.

The table lists this clonotype with many counts. This sequence joins TRBV20-1 and TRBJ1-5; TRBD1 aligns across 10 bases. The V segment lost 3 bases and the J segment 7 bases; nucleotides outside the gene matches: 12. This CDR3 comprises 16 residues. CDR1 and CDR2 from the germline V gene are DFQATT and SNEGSKA (reference sequence). CDR3: CSASSQGDRGLQPQHF. The CDR3 DNA is TGCAGTGCTAGTTCTCAGGGGGACAGGGGTTTGCAGCCCCAGCATTTT.

The table lists this clonotype with many counts. This rearrangement joins TRBV12-3 or TRBV12-4 to TRBJ2-1; TRBD2 aligns across 13 bases. The V and J ends lost 7 bases and 8 bases, in that order; junction bases with no gene match: 11. This CDR3 comprises 16 residues. The CDR3 DNA is TGTGCCAGCACCTCTTATTGGACTAGCGGGAGTGATGAGCAGTTCTTC. Residues: CASTSYWTSGSDEQFF.